What follows describes a single T cell receptor beta chain. Its antigen is not identified. These data come from a study of T cells after yellow fever vaccination. The ends were cut back, 1 base at V and 5 bases at J, with 17 bases in the middle. The germline V gene encodes CDR1 GTSNPN and CDR2 SVGIG (reference sequence). The CDR3 runs 16 residues. Production of TCR cDNA was by 5'RACE template switching, which also added a universal primer site and UMIs. MiXCR, applied by TCRdb to the 5' RACE reads, yields one record per CDR3 protein. The sample lists about 260,000 distinct CDR3 sequences, around 4.9% occurring once. Study-wide points: The secondary response peaked faster, at day 5 versus 15, but was weaker. Abundant contaminating clonotypes from the bulk population could appear in FACS-sorted repertoires. A large majority of primary-vaccination clones showed up again after the booster (roughly 95% CD4, 85% to 90% CD8).

This clonotype originated in a man aged 18 to 35 who received the YFV17D yellow fever vaccine. The chain is built from TRBV30 and TRBJ2-2; D gene ambiguous. This material consisted of CD4+ T cells sorted from PBMCs, taken on the day of the yellow fever booster vaccination. CDR3 region: CAWSAVPDLFTGELFF. As DNA, the CDR3 is TGTGCCTGGAGTGCCGTACCGGATCTGTTTACCGGGGAGCTGTTTTTT. Complete variable domain (other parts from reference TRBV30 and TRBJ2-2): SQTIHQWPATLVQPVGSPLSLECTVEGTSNPNLYWYRQAAGRGLQLLFYSVGIGQISSEVPQNLSASRPQDRQFILSSKKLLLSDSGFYLCAWSAVPDLFTGELFFGEGSRLTVL.